This T cell receptor beta chain was sequenced for a study of regulatory T cells in long-lasting Graves disease. Study-wide points: Favoring TRBV28, TRBJ1-2 and TRBJ2-5 was a feature seen in persistent disease.

This clonotype was counted at least ten times. Its antigen is unknown. This CDR3 has 14 residues. Trimming pared 2 bases from V and 2 bases from J, leaving 9 bases between. HTBI primers from iRepertoire and Arm-PCR of CDR3 regions yielded the TCR beta libraries. TCRdb reprocessed the multiplex PCR reads with MiXCR, giving one entry per CDR3 protein. The sample carries about 500,000 distinct CDR3 sequences, 15% to 20% recorded once. Time point here: newly diagnosed GD, antithyroid drugs for less than 3 months. Isolated PBMC RNA provided the starting material for the TCR library. This same sample was also part of a study on T cells in Graves' hyperthyroidism and ophthalmopathy.

Sequenced material: peripheral blood mononuclear cells (PBMCs), taken at new diagnosis, from a patient treated with antithyroid drugs. The receptor comes from a man aged 35 to 55 with Graves disease. The chain has TRBV12-3 or TRBV12-4 and TRBJ1-2; D gene unclear. Here the CDR3 reads CASSLQIMNYGYTF. The CDR3 region has the DNA TGTGCCAGCAGTTTACAGATAATGAACTATGGCTACACCTTC.